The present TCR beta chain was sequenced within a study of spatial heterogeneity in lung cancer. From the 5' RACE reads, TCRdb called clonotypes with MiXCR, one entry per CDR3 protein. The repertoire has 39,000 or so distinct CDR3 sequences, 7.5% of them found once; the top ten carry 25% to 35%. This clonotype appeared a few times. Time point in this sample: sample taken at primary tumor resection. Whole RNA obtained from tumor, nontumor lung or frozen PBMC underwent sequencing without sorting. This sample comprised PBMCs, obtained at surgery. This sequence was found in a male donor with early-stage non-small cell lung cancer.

The CDR3 sequence is CASGLRVETQYF. The CDR3 DNA reads as TGTGCTAGTGGTTTGAGAGTAGAGACCCAGTACTTC. This chain links TRBV12-5 with TRBJ2-5; D remains ambiguous. Germline V gene sequence: CDR1 LGHNT, CDR2 FRNRAP. The V and J ends lost 2 bases and 4 bases respectively, with 5 bases between them. The CDR3 runs 12 residues.